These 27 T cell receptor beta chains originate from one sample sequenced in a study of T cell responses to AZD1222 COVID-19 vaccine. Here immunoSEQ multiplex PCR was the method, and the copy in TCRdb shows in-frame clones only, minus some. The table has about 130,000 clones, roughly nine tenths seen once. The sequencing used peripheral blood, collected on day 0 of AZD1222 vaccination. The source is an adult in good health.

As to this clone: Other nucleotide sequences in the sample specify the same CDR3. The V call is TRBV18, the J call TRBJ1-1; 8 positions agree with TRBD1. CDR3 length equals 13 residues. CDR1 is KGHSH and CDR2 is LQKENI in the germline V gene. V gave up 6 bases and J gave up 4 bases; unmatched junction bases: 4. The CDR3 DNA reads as TGTGCCAGCTCGCCGACAGGGGTCACTGAAGCTTTCTTT. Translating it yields CASSPTGVTEAFF.

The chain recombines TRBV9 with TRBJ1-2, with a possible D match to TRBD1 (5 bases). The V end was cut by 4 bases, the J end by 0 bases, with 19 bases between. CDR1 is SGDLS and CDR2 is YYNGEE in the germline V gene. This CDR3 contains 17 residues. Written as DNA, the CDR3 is TGTGCCAGCAGCTTAGTGACAGTCTCGGGGACTAACTATGGCTACACCTTC. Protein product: CASSLVTVSGTNYGYTF.

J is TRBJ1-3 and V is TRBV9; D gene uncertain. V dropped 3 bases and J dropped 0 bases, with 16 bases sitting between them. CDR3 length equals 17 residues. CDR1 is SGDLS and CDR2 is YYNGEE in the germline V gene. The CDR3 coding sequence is TGTGCCAGCAGCGGAGGGCCCGCCCTTCTCTCTGGAAACACCATATATTTT. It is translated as CASSGGPALLSGNTIYF.

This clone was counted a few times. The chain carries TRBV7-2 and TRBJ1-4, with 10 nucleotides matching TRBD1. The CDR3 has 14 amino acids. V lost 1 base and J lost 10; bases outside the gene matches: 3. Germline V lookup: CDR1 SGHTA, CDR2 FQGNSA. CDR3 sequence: CASSLETGGRKLFF. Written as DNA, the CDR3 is TGTGCCAGCAGCTTAGAGACAGGGGGCAGAAAACTGTTTTTT.

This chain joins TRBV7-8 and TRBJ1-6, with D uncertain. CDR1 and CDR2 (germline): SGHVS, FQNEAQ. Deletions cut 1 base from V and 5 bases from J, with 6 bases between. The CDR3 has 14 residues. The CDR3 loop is CASSLVGNNSPLHF. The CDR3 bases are TGTGCCAGCAGCTTAGTTGGTAATAATTCACCCCTCCACTTT.

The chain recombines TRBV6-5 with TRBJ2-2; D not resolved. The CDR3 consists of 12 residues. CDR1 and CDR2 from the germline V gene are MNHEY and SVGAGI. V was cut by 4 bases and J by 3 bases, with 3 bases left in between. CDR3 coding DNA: TGTGCCAGCAGTTCAGACACCGGGGAGCTGTTTTTT. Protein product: CASSSDTGELFF.

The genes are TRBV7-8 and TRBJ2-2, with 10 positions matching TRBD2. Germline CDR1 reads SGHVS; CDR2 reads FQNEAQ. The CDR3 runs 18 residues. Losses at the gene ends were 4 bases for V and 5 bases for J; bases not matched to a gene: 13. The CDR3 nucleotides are TGTGCCAGCAGCTCCCAACACCTAGCGGGAGTATTGACCGGGGAGCTGTTTTTT. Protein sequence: CASSSQHLAGVLTGELFF.

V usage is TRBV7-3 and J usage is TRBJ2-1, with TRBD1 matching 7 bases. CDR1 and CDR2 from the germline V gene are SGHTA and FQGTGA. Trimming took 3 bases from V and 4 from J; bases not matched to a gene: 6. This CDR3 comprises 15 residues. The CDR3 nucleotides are TGTGCCAGCAGCTTCGACAGGGCTTATTACAATGAGCAGTTCTTC. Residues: CASSFDRAYYNEQFF.

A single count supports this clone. The CDR3: CASQDRGHTGELFF. DNA of the CDR3: TGTGCCAGCCAGGACAGGGGGCACACCGGGGAGCTGTTTTTT. This chain links TRBV19 with TRBJ2-2; TRBD1 agrees at 11 bases. The length of the CDR3 is 14 residues. V trimming: 9 bases; J trimming: 3 bases; junction bases outside the gene matches: 3. The V gene's germline CDR1 is LNHDA and CDR2 SQIVND (reference sequence).

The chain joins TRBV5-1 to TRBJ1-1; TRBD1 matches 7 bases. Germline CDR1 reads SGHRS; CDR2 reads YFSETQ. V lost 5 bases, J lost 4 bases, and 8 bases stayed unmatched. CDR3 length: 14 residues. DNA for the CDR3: TGCGCCAGCAGGGGGGACAGTTCAATCACTGAAGCTTTCTTT. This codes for CASRGDSSITEAFF. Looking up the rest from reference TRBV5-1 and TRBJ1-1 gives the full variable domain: KAGVTQTPRYLIKTRGQQVTLSCSPISGHRSVSWYQQTPGQGLQFLFEYFSETQRNKGNFPGRFSGRQFSNSRSEMNVSTLELGDSALYLCASRGDSSITEAFFGQGTRLTVV.

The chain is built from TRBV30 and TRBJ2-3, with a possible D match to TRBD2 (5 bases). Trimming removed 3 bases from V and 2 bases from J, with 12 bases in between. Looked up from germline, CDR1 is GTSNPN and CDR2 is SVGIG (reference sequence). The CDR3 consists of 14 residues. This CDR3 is CAWRRATLTDTQYF. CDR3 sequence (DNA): TGTGCCTGGAGGAGGGCGACTCTCACAGATACGCAGTATTTT.

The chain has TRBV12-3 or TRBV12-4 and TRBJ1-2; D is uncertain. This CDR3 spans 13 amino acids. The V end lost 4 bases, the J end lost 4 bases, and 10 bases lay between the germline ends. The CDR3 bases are TGTGCCAGCAGTTATTCCCAGGCCTATGGCTACACCTTC. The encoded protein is CASSYSQAYGYTF.

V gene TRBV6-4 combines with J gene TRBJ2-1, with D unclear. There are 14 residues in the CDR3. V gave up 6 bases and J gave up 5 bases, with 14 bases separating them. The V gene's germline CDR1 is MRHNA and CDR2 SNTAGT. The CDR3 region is CASSLKGENNEQFF. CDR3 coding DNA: TGTGCCAGCAGCCTGAAGGGCGAAAACAATGAGCAGTTCTTC.

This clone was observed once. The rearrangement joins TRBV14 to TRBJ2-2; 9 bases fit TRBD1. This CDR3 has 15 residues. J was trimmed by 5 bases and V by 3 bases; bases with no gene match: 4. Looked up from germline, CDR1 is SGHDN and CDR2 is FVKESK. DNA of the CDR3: TGTGCCAGCAGCCAGCGACAGGGGGTGACCGGGGAGCTGTTTTTT. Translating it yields CASSQRQGVTGELFF. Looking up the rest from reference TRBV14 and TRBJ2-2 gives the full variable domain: EAGVTQFPSHSVIEKGQTVTLRCDPISGHDNLYWYRRVMGKEIKFLLHFVKESKQDESGMPNNRFLAERTGGTYSTLKVQPAELEDSGVYFCASSQRQGVTGELFFGEGSRLTVL.

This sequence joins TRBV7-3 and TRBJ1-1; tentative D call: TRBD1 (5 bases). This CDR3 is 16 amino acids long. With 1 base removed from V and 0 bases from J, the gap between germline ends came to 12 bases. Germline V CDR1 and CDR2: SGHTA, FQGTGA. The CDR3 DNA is TGTGCCAGCAGCTTAAAAGGGGCCGGATTGAACACTGAAGCTTTCTTT. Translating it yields CASSLKGAGLNTEAFF.

The CDR3 coding sequence is TGCGCCAGCAGCCAAGGCGGCGGGGGGAACACCGGGGAGCTGTTTTTT. This translates into CASSQGGGGNTGELFF. This rearrangement joins TRBV4-3 to TRBJ2-2; TRBD2 matches at 7 bases. V shed 1 base, J shed 1 base, and the junction held 3 bases outside the gene matches. Germline CDR1 is LGHNA and CDR2 is YSLEER. The CDR3 loop spans 16 amino acids.

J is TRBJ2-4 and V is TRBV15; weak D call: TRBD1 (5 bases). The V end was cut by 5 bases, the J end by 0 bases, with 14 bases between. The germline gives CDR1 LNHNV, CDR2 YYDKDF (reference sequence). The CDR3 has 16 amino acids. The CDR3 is CATSSGVGLAKNIQYF. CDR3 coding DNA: TGTGCCACCAGCTCCGGCGTGGGGCTAGCCAAAAACATTCAGTACTTC.

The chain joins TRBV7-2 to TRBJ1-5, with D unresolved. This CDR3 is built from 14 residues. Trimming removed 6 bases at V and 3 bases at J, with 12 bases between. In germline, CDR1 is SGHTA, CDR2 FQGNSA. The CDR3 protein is CASSGYGANQPQHF. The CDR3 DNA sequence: TGTGCCAGCAGTGGGTACGGTGCCAATCAGCCCCAGCATTTT.

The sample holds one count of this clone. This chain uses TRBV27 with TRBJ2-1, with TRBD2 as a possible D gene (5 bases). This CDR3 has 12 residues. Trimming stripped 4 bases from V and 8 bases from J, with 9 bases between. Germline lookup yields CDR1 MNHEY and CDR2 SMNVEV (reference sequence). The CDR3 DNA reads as TGTGCCAGCAGTTCCGGACTGTATGAGCAGTTCTTC. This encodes CASSSGLYEQFF.

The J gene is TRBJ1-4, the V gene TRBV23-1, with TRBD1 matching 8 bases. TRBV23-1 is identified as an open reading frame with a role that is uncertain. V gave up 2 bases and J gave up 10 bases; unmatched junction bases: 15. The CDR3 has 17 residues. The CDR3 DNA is TGCGCCAGCAGTCAACCCCCTCGGACAGGGCGGGTGGGAAAACTGTTTTTT. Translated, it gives CASSQPPRTGRVGKLFF.

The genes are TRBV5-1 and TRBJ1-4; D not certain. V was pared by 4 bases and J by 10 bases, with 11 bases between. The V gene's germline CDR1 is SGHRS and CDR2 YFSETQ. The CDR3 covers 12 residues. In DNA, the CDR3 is TGCGCCAGCAGCGTAGACTTTGGAAAACTGTTTTTT. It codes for CASSVDFGKLFF.

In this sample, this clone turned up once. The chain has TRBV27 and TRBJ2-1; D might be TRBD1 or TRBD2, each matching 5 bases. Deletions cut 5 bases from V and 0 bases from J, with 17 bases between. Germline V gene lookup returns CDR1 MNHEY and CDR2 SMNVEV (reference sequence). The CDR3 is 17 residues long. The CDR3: CASSPSGTDSSYNEQFF. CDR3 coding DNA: TGTGCCAGCAGTCCATCCGGGACGGATAGCTCCTACAATGAGCAGTTCTTC.

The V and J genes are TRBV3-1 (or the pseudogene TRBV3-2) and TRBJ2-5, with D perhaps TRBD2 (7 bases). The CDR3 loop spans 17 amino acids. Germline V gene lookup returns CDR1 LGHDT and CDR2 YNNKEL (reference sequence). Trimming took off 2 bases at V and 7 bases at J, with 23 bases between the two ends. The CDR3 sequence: CASSQKTRGAGEGTQYF. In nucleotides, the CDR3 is TGTGCCAGCAGCCAAAAAACCCGGGGGGCAGGGGAGGGGACCCAGTACTTC.

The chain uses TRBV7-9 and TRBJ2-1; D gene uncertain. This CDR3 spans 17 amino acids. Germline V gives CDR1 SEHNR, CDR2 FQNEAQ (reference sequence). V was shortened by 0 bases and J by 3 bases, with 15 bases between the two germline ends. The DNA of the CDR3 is TGTGCCAGCAGCTTAGCGCGTTTTGGCGCCCTCTACAATGAGCAGTTCTTC. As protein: CASSLARFGALYNEQFF. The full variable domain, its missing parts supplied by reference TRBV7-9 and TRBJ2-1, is DTGVSQNPRHKITKRGQNVTFRCDPISEHNRLYWYRQTLGQGPEFLTYFQNEAQLEKSRLLSDRFSAERPKGSFSTLEIQRTEQGDSAMYLCASSLARFGALYNEQFFGPGTRLTVL.

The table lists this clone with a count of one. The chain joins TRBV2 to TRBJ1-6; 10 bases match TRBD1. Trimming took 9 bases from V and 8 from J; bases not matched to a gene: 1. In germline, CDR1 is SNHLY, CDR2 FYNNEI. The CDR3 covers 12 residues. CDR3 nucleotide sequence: TGTGCCAGAGGGACAGGGGATTCACCCCTCCACTTT. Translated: CARGTGDSPLHF. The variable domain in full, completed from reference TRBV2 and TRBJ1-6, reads EPEVTQTPSHQVTQMGQEVILRCVPISNHLYFYWYRQILGQKVEFLVSFYNNEISEKSEIFDDQFSVERPDGSNFTLKIRSTKLEDSAMYFCARGTGDSPLHFGNGTRLTVT.

Written as DNA, the CDR3 is TGTGCCAGTAGTATGACAGGGGGCGGCACCTCCTACGAGCAGTACTTC. Translated, it gives CASSMTGGGTSYEQYF. The V call is TRBV19, the J call TRBJ2-7; 10 nucleotides agree with TRBD1. With 3 bases clipped from V and 0 bases from J, the junction kept 5 bases outside the gene matches. Looked up from germline, CDR1 is LNHDA and CDR2 is SQIVND (reference sequence). The length of the CDR3 is 16 residues. Drawing the rest from reference TRBV19 and TRBJ2-7, the complete variable domain is DGGITQSPKYLFRKEGQNVTLSCEQNLNHDAMYWYRQDPGQGLRLIYYSQIVNDFQKGDIAEGYSVSREKKESFPLTVTSAQKNPTAFYLCASSMTGGGTSYEQYFGPGTRLTVT.

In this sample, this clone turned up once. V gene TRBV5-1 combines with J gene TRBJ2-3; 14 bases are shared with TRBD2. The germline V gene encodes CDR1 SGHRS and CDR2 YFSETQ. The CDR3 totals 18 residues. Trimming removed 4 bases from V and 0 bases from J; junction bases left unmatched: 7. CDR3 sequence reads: CASSPGLAGGTSTDTQYF. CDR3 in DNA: TGCGCCAGCAGCCCCGGACTAGCGGGGGGTACTAGCACAGATACGCAGTATTTT.